This TCR beta chain was sequenced for a study of CD49a tissue-resident CD8 T cells in human skin (dated by TCRdb to about 2017). About the investigation overall: The study examined tissue-resident memory CD8+ T cell subsets in human skin defined by CD49a, CD69 and CD103 expression.

The table lists this clone with a count of one. It has no known antigen specificity. Per-nucleotide qualities are absent, and no much larger clonotype sits a single base away. Library preparation was by the immunoSEQ multiplex PCR assay. The paper's processing steps were these. TCR V beta family usage frequencies were compared across the sorted blood, dermal and epidermal CD8+ T cell populations. TCRdb took this table from immuneACCESS and kept in-frame rearrangements with V and J called. Such tables lack part of the clones; where checked against another copy, unresolved V genes explain under half of the gap, and the rest is unexplained. V, J and clone size derive from that table, while D and trimming were established from the DNA sequence. Recorded for this sample are fewer than 950 clones; 73% of them occurred a single time. Together, the top ten hold 10% to 15% of the sample. For five healthy donors, CD8+ T cells were sorted from blood, dermis and epidermis, and the TCR beta CDR3 regions of these cells were analysed. Both blood and skin samples were provided by each TCR-sequenced donor, and all TCR-sequenced donors were healthy individuals. CD8+ T cell populations were isolated by sorting before TCR beta sequencing.

Compared with germline, V lacks 6 bases and J lacks 3 bases; bases without a gene match: 12. The germline V gene specifies SGHRS as CDR1 and YFSETQ as CDR2. CDR3 length: 18 amino acids, cysteine to phenylalanine. The kept DNA is CDR3 alone, 54 bases in frame from the first base. Recombination connected TRBV5-1 to TRBJ2-3; a stretch of 14 junction bases matches TRBD2. Sequenced sample: CLA- CD8+ effector memory T cells sorted from blood. This receptor was taken from a human donor in good health. In nucleotide form, the sequence is TGCGCCAGCACCCCAGCGACTAGCGGGGGGGCCCCGACAGATACGCAGTATTTT. Its amino acids are CASTPATSGGAPTDTQYF. Reference TRBV5-1 and TRBJ2-3 genes cover what lies past the CDR3, so the full variable domain is KAGVTQTPRYLIKTRGQQVTLSCSPISGHRSVSWYQQTPGQGLQFLFEYFSETQRNKGNFPGRFSGRQFSNSRSEMNVSTLELGDSALYLCASTPATSGGAPTDTQYFGPGTRLTVL.